What follows describes a single T cell receptor beta chain. These data belong to a study of regulatory T cells. Patients, 2 to 39 years old, had expanded memory T-cell proportions. V gave up 4 bases and J gave up 7 bases, with 8 bases separating them. The V gene's germline CDR1 is SGHRS and CDR2 YFSETQ. CDR3 size: 12 residues. The PCR used 52 TRBV and 13 TRBJ primers. The repertoire was sequenced with immunoSEQ multiplex PCR; TCRdb's copy has only in-frame clones and lacks some. The sample yields 15,000 to 20,000 clones, roughly 90% seen once. The chain employs TRBV5-1 and TRBJ2-2; D unclear. The sequence came from a person in their late teens or twenties with CD3G deficiency. Material for sequencing was CD8+ T cells sorted from blood. For the CDR3, the DNA is TGCGCCAGCAGCGACACCCGCGGGGAGCTGTTTTTT. This encodes CASSDTRGELFF.